The rows below give T cell receptor beta chains drawn from one sample of a study of T cells in Graves' hyperthyroidism and ophthalmopathy. TCRdb reanalysed the multiplex PCR reads using MiXCR and keeps one entry per CDR3 protein. Here the sample spans about 500,000 distinct CDR3 sequences, approximately 17% being singletons. Material for sequencing was blood. The receptor source for this set is a woman aged 18-29 years with Graves' ophthalmopathy. The CDR3 runs from the conserved cysteine through the conserved F or W. Each record gives: J gene, D gene, clone size, V gene, CDR3 protein, CDR3 DNA. D genes are given only for firm matches. Clone size is given for some rows only: seen once, a few or many times, or a class if the clone is expanded.

TRBJ2-5 . many TRBV12-3/TRBV12-4 CASSLSSEVRETQYF TGTGCCAGCAGTTTATCCTCCGAGGTTCGAGAGACCCAGTACTTC
TRBJ2-2 . . TRBV30 CAWSGGGAQTGELFF TGTGCCTGGAGTGGGGGGGGGGCGCAAACCGGGGAGCTGTTTTTT
TRBJ2-7 . . TRBV5-1 CASSWIKGGSYEQYF TGCGCCAGCAGCTGGATCAAGGGGGGTTCCTACGAGCAGTACTTC
TRBJ2-1 . few TRBV29-1 CSVEDYLLKHNEQFF TGCAGCGTGGAAGACTACCTACTCAAACACAATGAGCAGTTCTTC
TRBJ2-7 TRBD2 many TRBV12-3/TRBV12-4 CASSFGSSGVGYEQYF TGTGCCAGCAGTTTTGGTTCTAGCGGGGTGGGTTACGAGCAGTACTTC
TRBJ2-7 . many TRBV28 CASSPGDSSYEQYF TGTGCCAGCAGCCCGGGGGATAGCTCCTACGAGCAGTACTTC
TRBJ2-1 . many TRBV3-1 CASSQDEEQKQFF TGTGCCAGCAGCCAAGATGAGGAACAAAAGCAGTTCTTC
TRBJ1-6 . many TRBV27 CASSPHRGVKISYNSPLHF TGTGCCAGCAGTCCCCATCGGGGGGTAAAAATCTCCTATAATTCACCCCTCCACTTT
TRBJ2-6 TRBD2 many TRBV7-9 CASSLGLAVYSGANVLTF TGTGCCAGCAGCTTAGGACTAGCGGTATACTCTGGGGCCAACGTCCTGACTTTC
TRBJ2-1 TRBD2 many TRBV20-1 CSGAGGINNEQFF TGCAGTGGGGCGGGGGGGATTAACAATGAGCAGTTCTTC
TRBJ2-2 . many TRBV18 CASSPQAGNTGELFF TGTGCCAGCTCACCACAGGCGGGGAACACCGGGGAGCTGTTTTTT
TRBJ1-2 . . TRBV15 CATSRDLGLQANYGYTF TGTGCCACCAGCAGAGATCTAGGACTGCAAGCTAACTATGGCTACACCTTC
TRBJ1-3 TRBD1 . TRBV20-1 CSARAGTGGRSGNTIYF TGCAGTGCTAGGGCCGGGACAGGGGGGAGGTCTGGAAACACCATATATTTT
TRBJ2-3 . many TRBV7-8 CASSSGTGTDTQYF TGTGCCAGCAGCTCTGGGACTGGCACAGATACGCAGTATTTT
TRBJ1-2 TRBD1 few TRBV4-1 CASSQDWGTGEKNGYTF TGCGCCAGCAGCCAAGATTGGGGGACAGGGGAGAAGAATGGCTACACCTTC
TRBJ1-1 TRBD1 many TRBV28 CASSLTGRGAFF TGTGCCAGCAGTTTGACAGGGAGAGGGGCTTTCTTT
TRBJ1-2 . few TRBV3-1 CASRGDPRANYGYTF TGTGCCAGCAGAGGGGACCCTAGGGCTAACTATGGCTACACCTTC
TRBJ2-3 . many TRBV20-1 CSVRPVGVDTQYF TGCAGTGTTAGACCTGTGGGGGTAGATACGCAGTATTTT
TRBJ2-7 TRBD1 many TRBV30 CAWRQDRNEQYF TGTGCCTGGAGGCAGGACAGGAACGAGCAGTACTTC
TRBJ2-7 TRBD1 many TRBV28 CASNPGTVRLYEQYF TGTGCCAGCAATCCGGGGACAGTCCGCCTCTACGAGCAGTACTTC
TRBJ2-6 TRBD1 . TRBV4-3 CASSQQTFTGGRVLSGANVLTF TGCGCCAGCAGCCAACAGACGTTTACAGGGGGTCGTGTCCTCTCTGGGGCCAACGTCCTGACTTTC
TRBJ2-5 . . TRBV6-1 CASSPTTGSRQETQYF TGTGCCAGCAGCCCTACTACGGGTAGCCGCCAAGAGACCCAGTACTTC
TRBJ1-2 . many TRBV18 CASSPPPGVRGYTF TGTGCCAGCTCACCACCGCCCGGGGTTCGTGGCTACACCTTC
TRBJ2-1 TRBD2 many TRBV6-1 CASSSGLEINEQFF TGTGCCAGCAGTTCAGGACTAGAGATCAATGAGCAGTTCTTC
TRBJ2-7 . many TRBV2 CASSDRTVGEQYF TGTGCCAGCAGTGATCGGACAGTCGGGGAGCAGTACTTC
TRBJ2-5 . many TRBV29-1 CSVVGRNLQETQYF TGCAGCGTTGTCGGCCGGAACCTCCAAGAGACCCAGTACTTC
TRBJ2-5 TRBD2 many TRBV2 CASSDLLAGEETQYF TGTGCCAGCAGTGATTTACTAGCGGGAGAAGAGACCCAGTACTTC
TRBJ2-7 . many TRBV6-2/TRBV6-3 CASSYLGPPYEQYF TGTGCCAGCAGTTATTTGGGACCACCTTACGAGCAGTACTTC
TRBJ2-7 . . TRBV5-6 CASSFPFGGREAEQYF TGTGCCAGCAGCTTTCCATTCGGCGGCAGGGAGGCCGAGCAGTACTTC
TRBJ2-2 . few TRBV20-1 CSARAGAPNTGELFF TGCAGTGCTAGAGCAGGGGCGCCGAACACCGGGGAGCTGTTTTTT
TRBJ2-7 . many TRBV28 CASSLGGLAAGSYEQYF TGTGCCAGCAGTTTAGGGGGGCTAGCGGCAGGCTCCTACGAGCAGTACTTC